The TCR beta chain described here comes from a study of blood T cell repertoires in COVID-19. Study background: Samples came from the United States, Italy and Spain, spanning acute and convalescent COVID-19.

Per the study methods: How many nucleated cells were present was estimated from reference gene primer amplification. The repertoire was sequenced with immunoSEQ multiplex PCR; TCRdb's copy has only in-frame clones and lacks some. That table gives V, J and clone size, and the DNA gave D and trimming. The sample holds about 400,000 clones, about 87% seen once. Trimming stripped 6 bases from V and 7 bases from J, with 13 bases between. Germline V lookup: CDR1 MNHEY, CDR2 SVGAGI. CDR3 length equals 14 residues. This clonotype was sampled from a human donor in a cohort sampled during active COVID-19. The specimen sequenced was peripheral blood. The rearrangement joins TRBV6-5 to TRBJ1-6; D is ambiguous. CDR3 residues: CASRGGRRNSPLHF. The CDR3 coding sequence is TGTGCCAGCAGGGGAGGACGGAGAAATTCACCCCTCCACTTT.